This T cell receptor beta chain was retrieved from a study of neurological immune-mediated disorders. The unsorted libraries were generated from a total of 2 million PBMCs, which had been stored in RNAlater at -80 C. Ten or more counts support this clonotype. Antigen unknown. Findings and limits, study-wide: CDR3 amino acid sequences found in expanded clones were never shared across subjects, suggesting private repertoires in all groups.

5'RACE employing 10-nucleotide random UMIs yielded the cDNA. A single run covered 15-18 subjects with over 160 million TCR-beta sequences. TCRdb re-analysed the 5' RACE reads in MiXCR, keeping a single row per CDR3 protein. The profile shows 46,000 or so distinct CDR3 sequences, around a tenth of them singletons. V shed 5 bases, J shed 8 bases, and the junction held 10 bases outside the gene matches. Germline V gives CDR1 SGHDN, CDR2 FVKESK. The CDR3 sequence is 16 residues long. The sample taken for sequencing was PBMCs. The sequence came from a woman in her thirties or forties with HTLV-1-associated myelopathy (HAM/TSP). The chain joins TRBV14 to TRBJ2-1; TRBD2 agrees at 12 bases. CDR3 amino acids: CASSVRLAGGLDEQFF. The CDR3 DNA reads TGTGCCAGCAGCGTACGGCTAGCGGGGGGGCTCGATGAGCAGTTCTTC.